This TCR beta chain is from a study of T cell repertoires in cytomegalovirus infection. Study conclusions and caveats: Predominance within the ex vivo response was attributable to HLA-C-restricted CMV-specific TCR beta clonotypes.

This CDR3 is 17 amino acids long. Germline CDR1 SGHRS, CDR2 YFSETQ. V was clipped by 7 bases and J by 8 bases; unmatched bases: 19. This clonotype has just a few counts. What it recognizes is unknown. TCRdb reanalysed the reads using MiXCR and keeps one entry per CDR3 protein. The table includes about 900,000 distinct CDR3 sequences, roughly 31% detected once. The chain is built from TRBV5-1 and TRBJ2-2, with 8 bases fitting TRBD1. The sample was cultured CD8+ T cells from PBMCs, taken from culture after CMV antigen stimulation. This TCR came from a human donor in good health (CMV status not recorded). Some clones in this sample may be carry-over from other donors' samples. CDR3 protein: CASGRTGIFEVPGELFF. The CDR3 nucleotides read TGCGCCAGCGGCCGGACAGGGATATTCGAGGTCCCTGGGGAGCTGTTTTTT.